A single sample gave rise to the 26 T cell receptor beta chains below, sequenced in a study of spatial heterogeneity in lung cancer. Time point denoted: sample taken at primary tumor resection. No cell sorting; template was whole RNA from tumor, lung tissue or PBMC. TCRdb reanalysed the 5' RACE reads using MiXCR and keeps one entry per CDR3 protein. The table records under 100,000 distinct CDR3 sequences, about 9.4% of them present only once. Sequenced here: PBMCs, sampled at surgery. All receptors derive from a male donor with early-stage non-small cell lung cancer.

V is TRBV5-4 and J is TRBJ2-1, with D possibly called TRBD1 or TRBD2 (5 bases each). V was pared by 4 bases and J by 7 bases, with 12 bases between. This CDR3 contains 13 residues. Germline-derived CDR1 and CDR2 are SGHNT and YYREEE (reference sequence). DNA of the CDR3: TGTGCCAGCAGCCCGAGGGGTGTAAATGAGCAGTTCTTC. Amino acids: CASSPRGVNEQFF.

This clonotype was detected ten times or more. The genes are TRBV4-3 and TRBJ1-5, with 10 bases aligning to TRBD1. V lost 0 bases, J lost 5 bases, and 1 base stayed unmatched. The CDR3 consists of 15 residues. Germline values: CDR1 LGHNA, CDR2 YSLEER. CDR3 sequence (DNA): TGCGCCAGCAGCCAAGATGGGACAGGGGATCAGCCCCAGCATTTT. Translation: CASSQDGTGDQPQHF.

This chain links TRBV28 with TRBJ2-1; tentative D call: TRBD2 (5 bases). V lost 5 bases and J 6 bases, leaving 14 bases between the germline ends. The germline CDR1 and CDR2 sequences are MDHEN and SYDVKM. The CDR3 consists of 14 residues. CDR3 loop: CASSARRELNEQFF. Written as DNA, the CDR3 is TGTGCCAGCAGTGCCCGAAGGGAGCTCAATGAGCAGTTCTTC.

This clonotype was recorded a few times. The rearrangement uses TRBV20-1 and TRBJ1-1; D is undetermined. Germline CDR1 is DFQATT and CDR2 is SNEGSKA (reference sequence). The CDR3 has 15 amino acids. Trimming shortened V by 1 base and J by 0 bases, and 12 bases separated the two germline ends. The CDR3 nucleotides read TGCAGTGCTAGAGCTGGGAGTAAGATGAACACTGAAGCTTTCTTT. It is translated as CSARAGSKMNTEAFF.

A few counts support this clonotype. The gene calls are TRBV28 and TRBJ2-5; D gene uncertain. Between the trimmed V and J ends, which lost 3 bases and 4 bases, there was a span of 9 bases. Germline CDR1 is MDHEN and CDR2 is SYDVKM. The CDR3 sequence is 13 residues long. This CDR3 reads CASSFGLRETQYF. CDR3 nucleotide sequence: TGTGCCAGCAGTTTCGGGCTTCGAGAGACCCAGTACTTC.

In this sample, this clonotype turned up many times. This chain links TRBV2 with TRBJ2-2; D uncertain. Trimming left V 7 bases short and J 2 bases short, with 11 bases between. The CDR3 runs 14 residues. CDR1 is SNHLY and CDR2 is FYNNEI in the germline V gene. CDR3 nucleotide sequence: TGTGCCAGCATAAGAAACTCTAACACCGGGGAGCTGTTTTTT. Protein: CASIRNSNTGELFF.

This clonotype was found many times. The CDR3 is CASSLSKRASSYNEQFF. The CDR3, as DNA: TGTGCCAGCAGTTTGTCAAAGCGGGCGAGCTCCTACAATGAGCAGTTCTTC. The chain recombines TRBV12-3 or TRBV12-4 with TRBJ2-1; a weak D match, TRBD2 (6 bases). Trimming took 3 bases from V and 0 from J, leaving 15 bases between them. CDR3 size: 17 residues.

V usage is TRBV7-2 and J usage is TRBJ2-3; TRBD1 matches at 7 bases. V gave up 4 bases and J gave up 6 bases; unmatched junction bases: 1. The CDR3 covers 12 residues. Germline values: CDR1 SGHTA, CDR2 FQGNSA. The CDR3 reads CASSYRGDTQYF. The DNA of the CDR3 is TGTGCCAGCAGCTACAGGGGTGATACGCAGTATTTT.

This chain joins TRBV20-1 and TRBJ2-3; D call uncertain. Germline V gives CDR1 DFQATT, CDR2 SNEGSKA (reference sequence). This CDR3 is built from 11 residues. The V end lost 3 bases, the J end lost 5 bases, and 6 bases lay between the germline ends. Written as DNA, the CDR3 is TGCAGTGCTAGGACTGGAGATACGCAGTATTTT. This codes for CSARTGDTQYF.

This clonotype was observed many times. CDR3 bases: TGTGCCAGCAGTTTACGGAGGGACGGGCAGCCCCAGCATTTT. Its protein product is CASSLRRDGQPQHF. The rearrangement joins TRBV27 to TRBJ1-5, with D possibly being TRBD1 (5 bases). V lost 2 bases and J lost 7, with 12 bases in between. Germline-derived CDR1 and CDR2 are MNHEY and SMNVEV (reference sequence). The CDR3 loop spans 14 amino acids.

This clonotype was counted at least ten times. V is TRBV29-1 and J is TRBJ2-5; maybe TRBD2 (6 bases). V gave up 3 bases and J gave up 1 base, with 9 bases separating them. Germline V CDR1 and CDR2: SQVTM, ANQGSEA. CDR3 size: 13 residues. The CDR3 region has the DNA TGCAGCGTTGATCGCGGGATCCAAGAGACCCAGTACTTC. Its translation is CSVDRGIQETQYF.

The chain is built from TRBV5-8 and TRBJ2-5, with TRBD1 identical over 8 bases. V lost 5 bases to trimming and J lost 3 bases; unmatched junction nucleotides: 6. The V gene's germline CDR1 is SGHTS and CDR2 YDEGEE. The CDR3 sequence is 14 residues long. In DNA form, the CDR3 reads TGTGCCAGCAGTTCCCGGGACAGGAAAGAGACCCAGTACTTC. Protein sequence: CASSSRDRKETQYF.

In this sample, this clonotype turned up a few times. This chain connects TRBV10-3 to TRBJ1-2; D may be TRBD1 (6 bases). The CDR3 is 14 amino acids. V lost 3 bases to trimming and J lost 3 bases, with 11 bases between them. Germline values: CDR1 ENHRY, CDR2 SYGVKD. The CDR3 DNA reads TGTGCCATCAGTGACAGGGGAGACGACTATGGCTACACCTTC. It is translated as CAISDRGDDYGYTF.

This clonotype has at least ten counts. V is TRBV7-8 and J is TRBJ1-6; D is undetermined. The CDR3 is 16 amino acids. Germline CDR1 SGHVS, CDR2 FQNEAQ. The germline V and J ends were trimmed by 1 base and 0 bases, with 7 bases remaining between them. In DNA, the CDR3 is TGTGCCAGCAGCTTAGGGCAGAGCTCCTATAATTCACCCCTCCACTTT. Residues: CASSLGQSSYNSPLHF. The full variable domain, completed using reference TRBV7-8 and TRBJ1-6, is GAGVSQSPRYKVAKRGQDVALRCDPISGHVSLFWYQQALGQGPEFLTYFQNEAQLDKSGLPSDRFFAERPEGSVSTLKIQRTQQEDSAVYLCASSLGQSSYNSPLHFGNGTRLTVT.

This clonotype was seen repeatedly, ten times or more. V usage is TRBV29-1 and J usage is TRBJ1-1, with D hard to call. Germline lookup yields CDR1 SQVTM and CDR2 ANQGSEA. The CDR3 contains 12 residues. The V end was cut by 6 bases, the J end by 4 bases, with 12 bases between. The CDR3 loop reads CSVARSGTEAFF. The DNA of the CDR3 is TGCAGCGTGGCTCGATCCGGCACTGAAGCTTTCTTT.

This clonotype was recorded many times. DNA of the CDR3: TGTGCCAGCAGCTTAGTAGATACGCCCCAGTACTTC. Translating it yields CASSLVDTPQYF. This chain uses TRBV11-2 with TRBJ2-5; D gene unclear. V was pared by 1 base and J by 9 bases, with 9 bases between. Germline V lookup: CDR1 SGHAT, CDR2 FQNNGV. The CDR3 has 12 amino acids.

In this sample, this clonotype turned up many times. V gene TRBV30 combines with J gene TRBJ1-1, with D uncertain. V lost 0 bases and J lost 1, with 6 bases in between. This CDR3 has 13 amino acids. CDR1 and CDR2 (germline): GTSNPN, SVGIG (reference sequence). The CDR3 sequence: CAWSVRTNTEAFF. In DNA form, the CDR3 reads TGTGCCTGGAGTGTACGTACGAACACTGAAGCTTTCTTT.

This sequence joins TRBV3-1 and TRBJ2-5; the match to TRBD1 covers 9 bases. CDR1 and CDR2 from the germline V gene are LGHDT and YNNKEL (reference sequence). Unmatched junction bases numbered 4, after V lost 0 bases and J lost 5 bases. The CDR3 is 15 residues long. The CDR3 DNA follows: TGTGCCAGCAGCCAAGACCGGACAGGGGACGAGACCCAGTACTTC. Its translation: CASSQDRTGDETQYF.

This clonotype showed up many times. V gene TRBV20-1 combines with J gene TRBJ2-5, with TRBD2 identical over 13 bases. CDR3 size: 14 residues. CDR1 is DFQATT and CDR2 is SNEGSKA in the germline V gene (reference sequence). The V and J ends lost 6 bases and 2 bases, in that order; junction bases with no gene match: 3. The CDR3 region has the DNA TGCAGTGCAGAACTAGCGGGGGGGCAAGAGACCCAGTACTTC. It is translated as CSAELAGGQETQYF.

This clonotype has at least ten counts. The chain is built from TRBV19 and TRBJ2-7; TRBD1 agrees at 8 bases. The CDR3 is made up of 15 amino acids. Trimming cost V 5 bases and J 2 bases; bases outside gene matches: 8. CDR1 and CDR2 from the germline V gene are LNHDA and SQIVND (reference sequence). This CDR3 is CASSAPGQVTYEQYF. CDR3 bases: TGTGCCAGTAGTGCCCCGGGACAGGTAACCTACGAGCAGTACTTC.

This clonotype was seen only a few times. The chain links TRBV7-2 to TRBJ2-7, with 14 bases lining up with TRBD2. Germline trimming cut 11 bases from V and 7 bases from J; bases unmatched to any gene: 19. CDR1 is SGHTA, CDR2 FQGNSA, per germline. This CDR3 is 17 amino acids long. The CDR3 is CAAQDRRLAGGPNEQYF. The CDR3 nucleotides are TGTGCCGCCCAAGACAGGCGACTAGCGGGAGGGCCCAATGAGCAGTACTTC.

This sequence joins TRBV5-1 and TRBJ2-2; TRBD1 agrees at 8 bases. CDR1 and CDR2 (germline): SGHRS, YFSETQ. The CDR3 runs to 15 residues. V gave up 4 bases and J gave up 0 bases; unmatched junction bases: 2. The CDR3 sequence is CASSTGQANTGELFF. The CDR3 nucleotides read TGCGCCAGCAGCACGGGACAGGCGAACACCGGGGAGCTGTTTTTT.

This clonotype was detected only a few times. This sequence joins TRBV10-3 and TRBJ2-1; 8 positions match TRBD1. CDR1 and CDR2 from the germline V gene are ENHRY and SYGVKD. V shed 2 bases and J 6 bases; nucleotides not matched to a gene: 6. The CDR3 sequence is 15 residues long. The CDR3 region is CAISEPTGARNEQFF. For the CDR3, the DNA is TGTGCCATCAGTGAGCCGACAGGGGCCCGCAATGAGCAGTTCTTC.

There are many counts of this clonotype. The chain carries TRBV7-9 and TRBJ1-4; tentatively, D is TRBD1 (5 bases). CDR3 length: 15 residues. CDR1 and CDR2 from the germline V gene are SEHNR and FQNEAQ (reference sequence). V was clipped by 5 bases and J by 3 bases, with 13 bases between them. DNA of the CDR3: TGTGCCAGCAGCGGCGGGCAGGGCCCTAATGAAAAACTGTTTTTT. It specifies CASSGGQGPNEKLFF.

This clonotype was recorded a few times. The V gene is TRBV6-1, the J gene TRBJ2-7; D unclear. The CDR3 runs 14 residues. From germline, CDR1 is MNHNS and CDR2 SASEGT. The ends were cut back, 0 bases at V and 3 bases at J, with 9 bases in the middle. CDR3 nucleotides: TGTGCCAGCAGTGAAGCGTTGGCATTCTACGAGCAGTACTTC. It yields the protein CASSEALAFYEQYF.

This chain connects TRBV24-1 to TRBJ2-3; 10 positions match TRBD2. There are 15 residues in the CDR3. V was pared by 2 bases and J by 7 bases, with 5 bases of the junction left unmatched. The V gene's germline CDR1 is KGHDR and CDR2 SFDVKD. The CDR3 region is CATSDSASGSYTQYF. The CDR3 DNA follows: TGTGCCACCAGTGATTCGGCTAGCGGGAGTTATACGCAGTATTTT.